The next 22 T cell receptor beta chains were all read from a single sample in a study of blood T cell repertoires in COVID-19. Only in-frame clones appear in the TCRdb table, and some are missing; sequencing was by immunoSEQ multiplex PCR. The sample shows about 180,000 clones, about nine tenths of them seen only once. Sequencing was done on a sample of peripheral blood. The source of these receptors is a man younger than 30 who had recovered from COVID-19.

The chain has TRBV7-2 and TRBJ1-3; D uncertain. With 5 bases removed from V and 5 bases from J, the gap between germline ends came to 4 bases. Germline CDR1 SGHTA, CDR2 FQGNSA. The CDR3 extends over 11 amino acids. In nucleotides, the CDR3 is TGTGCCAGCAGCCAAAGAAACACCATATATTTT. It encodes CASSQRNTIYF. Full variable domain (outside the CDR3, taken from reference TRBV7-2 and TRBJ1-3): GAGVSQSPSNKVTEKGKDVELRCDPISGHTALYWYRQSLGQGLEFLIYFQGNSAPDKSGLPSDRFSAERTGGSVSTLTIQRTQQEDSAVYLCASSQRNTIYFGEGSWLTVV.

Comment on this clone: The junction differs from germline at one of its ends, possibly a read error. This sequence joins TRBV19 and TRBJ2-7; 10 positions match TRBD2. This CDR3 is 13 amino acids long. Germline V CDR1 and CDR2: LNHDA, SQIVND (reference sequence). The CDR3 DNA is TGTGCCGGTAGGGGGACTAGCGACCCCGAGCAGTACTTC. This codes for CAGRGTSDPEQYF. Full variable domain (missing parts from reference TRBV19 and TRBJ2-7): DGGITQSPKYLFRKEGQNVTLSCEQNLNHDAMYWYRQDPGQGLRLIYYSQIVNDFQKGDIAEGYSVSREKKESFPLTVTSAQKNPTAFYLCAGRGTSDPEQYFGPGTRLTVT.

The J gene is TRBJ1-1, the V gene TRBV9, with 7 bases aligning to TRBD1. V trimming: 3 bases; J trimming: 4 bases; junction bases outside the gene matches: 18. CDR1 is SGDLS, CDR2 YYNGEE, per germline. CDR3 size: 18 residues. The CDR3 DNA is TGTGCCAGCAGCGCCCATCCCCCTGAGGCAGGGGGTACCACTGAAGCTTTCTTT. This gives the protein CASSAHPPEAGGTTEAFF.

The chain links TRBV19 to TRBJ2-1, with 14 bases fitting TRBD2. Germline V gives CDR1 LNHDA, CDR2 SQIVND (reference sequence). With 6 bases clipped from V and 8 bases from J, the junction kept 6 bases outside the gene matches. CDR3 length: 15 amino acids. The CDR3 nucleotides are TGTGCCAGTAGGGGAGGGACTAGCGGGAGCGATGAGCAGTTCTTC. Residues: CASRGGTSGSDEQFF.

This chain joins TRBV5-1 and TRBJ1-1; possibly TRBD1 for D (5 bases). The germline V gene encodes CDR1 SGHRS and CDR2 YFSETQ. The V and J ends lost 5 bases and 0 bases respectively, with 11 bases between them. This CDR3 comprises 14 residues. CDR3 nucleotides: TGCGCCAGCAGAGCGGGGCGAGTGAACACTGAAGCTTTCTTT. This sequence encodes CASRAGRVNTEAFF.

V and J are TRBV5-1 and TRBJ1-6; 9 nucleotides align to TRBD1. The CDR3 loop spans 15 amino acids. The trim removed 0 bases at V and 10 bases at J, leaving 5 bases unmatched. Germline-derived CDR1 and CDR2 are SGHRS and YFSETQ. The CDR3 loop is CASSLGQGVGSPLHF. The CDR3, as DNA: TGCGCCAGCAGCTTGGGACAGGGGGTAGGATCACCCCTCCACTTT. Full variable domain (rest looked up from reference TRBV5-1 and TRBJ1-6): KAGVTQTPRYLIKTRGQQVTLSCSPISGHRSVSWYQQTPGQGLQFLFEYFSETQRNKGNFPGRFSGRQFSNSRSEMNVSTLELGDSALYLCASSLGQGVGSPLHFGNGTRLTVT.

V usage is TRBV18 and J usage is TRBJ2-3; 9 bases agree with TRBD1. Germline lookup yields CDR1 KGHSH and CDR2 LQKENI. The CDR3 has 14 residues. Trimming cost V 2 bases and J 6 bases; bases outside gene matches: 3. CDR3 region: CASSPTGGADTQYF. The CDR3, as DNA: TGTGCCAGCTCACCAACAGGGGGCGCGGATACGCAGTATTTT.

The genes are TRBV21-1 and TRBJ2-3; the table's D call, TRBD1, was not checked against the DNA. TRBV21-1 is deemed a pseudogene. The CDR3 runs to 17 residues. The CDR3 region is CASSIPTGTGGPDTQYF. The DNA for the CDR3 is TGTGCCAGCAGCATCCCAACCGGGACAGGGGGCCCAGATACGCAGTATTTT.

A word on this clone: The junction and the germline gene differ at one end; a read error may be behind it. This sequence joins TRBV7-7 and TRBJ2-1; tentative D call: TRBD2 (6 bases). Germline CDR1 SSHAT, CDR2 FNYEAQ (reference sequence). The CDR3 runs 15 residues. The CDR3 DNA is TGTGCTAGCAGCTTAGGGGTAGCGGAGTACAATGAGCAGTTCTTC. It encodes CASSLGVAEYNEQFF.

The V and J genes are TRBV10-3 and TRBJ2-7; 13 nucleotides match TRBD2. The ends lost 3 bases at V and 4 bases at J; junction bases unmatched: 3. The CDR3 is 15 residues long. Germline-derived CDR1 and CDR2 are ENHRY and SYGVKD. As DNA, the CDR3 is TGTGCCATCAGTGAAAGGACTAGCGGGAGTTACGAGCAGTACTTC. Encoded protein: CAISERTSGSYEQYF.

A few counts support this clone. The CDR3 region is CASSFQQGPLYNEQFF. CDR3 DNA: TGTGCCAGCAGTTTCCAACAGGGGCCCCTCTACAATGAGCAGTTCTTC. The genes are TRBV28 and TRBJ2-1; TRBD1 matches at 7 bases. The V gene end was trimmed by 3 bases and the J gene end by 3 bases; junction bases not matched to a gene: 8. The CDR3 consists of 16 residues. The germline CDR1 and CDR2 sequences are MDHEN and SYDVKM.

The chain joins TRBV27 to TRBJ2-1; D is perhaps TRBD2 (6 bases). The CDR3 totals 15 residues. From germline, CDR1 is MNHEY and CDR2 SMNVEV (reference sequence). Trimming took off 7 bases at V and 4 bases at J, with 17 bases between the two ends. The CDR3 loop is CASTRGSGAYNEQFF. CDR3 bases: TGTGCCAGCACTCGGGGTAGCGGAGCTTACAATGAGCAGTTCTTC.

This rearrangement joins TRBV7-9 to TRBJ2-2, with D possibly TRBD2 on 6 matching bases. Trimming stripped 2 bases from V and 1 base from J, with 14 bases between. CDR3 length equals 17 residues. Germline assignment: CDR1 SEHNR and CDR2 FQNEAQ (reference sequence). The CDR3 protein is CASSLSSGTVNTGELFF. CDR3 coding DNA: TGTGCCAGCAGCTTATCGTCTGGGACTGTGAACACCGGGGAGCTGTTTTTT.

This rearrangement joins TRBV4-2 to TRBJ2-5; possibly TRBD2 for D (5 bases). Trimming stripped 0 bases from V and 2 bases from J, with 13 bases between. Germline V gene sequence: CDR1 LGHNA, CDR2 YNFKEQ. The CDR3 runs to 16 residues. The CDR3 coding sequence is TGTGCCAGCAGCCAAGAAGGTGGCAGCGGACAAGAGACCCAGTACTTC. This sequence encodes CASSQEGGSGQETQYF.

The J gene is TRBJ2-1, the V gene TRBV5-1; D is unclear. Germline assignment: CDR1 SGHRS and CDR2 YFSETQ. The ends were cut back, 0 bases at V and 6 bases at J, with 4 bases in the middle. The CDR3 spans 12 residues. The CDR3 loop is CASSLASNEQFF. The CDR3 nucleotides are TGCGCCAGCAGCTTGGCGAGCAATGAGCAGTTCTTC.

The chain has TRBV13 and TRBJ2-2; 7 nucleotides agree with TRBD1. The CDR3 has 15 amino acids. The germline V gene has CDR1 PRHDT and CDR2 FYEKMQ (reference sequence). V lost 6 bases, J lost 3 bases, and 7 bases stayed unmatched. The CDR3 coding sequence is TGTGCCAGCAGGACAGGGTATAGGGACACCGGGGAGCTGTTTTTT. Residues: CASRTGYRDTGELFF.

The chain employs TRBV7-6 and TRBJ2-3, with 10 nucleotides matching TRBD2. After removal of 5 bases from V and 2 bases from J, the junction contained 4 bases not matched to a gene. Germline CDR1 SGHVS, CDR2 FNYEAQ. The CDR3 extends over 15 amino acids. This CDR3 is CASSPSGGSTDTQYF. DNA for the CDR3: TGTGCCAGCAGCCCTAGCGGGGGATCCACAGATACGCAGTATTTT.

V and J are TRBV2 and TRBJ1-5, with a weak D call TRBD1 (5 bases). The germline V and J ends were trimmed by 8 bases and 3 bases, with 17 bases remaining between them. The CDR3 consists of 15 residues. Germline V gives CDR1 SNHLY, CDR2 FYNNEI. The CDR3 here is CASRKSGGYNQPQHF. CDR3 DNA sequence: TGTGCCAGCCGGAAGTCGGGGGGATACAATCAGCCCCAGCATTTT.

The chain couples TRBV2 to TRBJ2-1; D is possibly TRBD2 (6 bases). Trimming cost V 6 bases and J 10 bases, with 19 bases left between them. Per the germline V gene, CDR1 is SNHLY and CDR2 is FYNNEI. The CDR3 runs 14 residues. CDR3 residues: CASSVGTGAGEQFF. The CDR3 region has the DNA TGTGCCAGCAGCGTTGGAACAGGTGCGGGGGAGCAGTTCTTC.

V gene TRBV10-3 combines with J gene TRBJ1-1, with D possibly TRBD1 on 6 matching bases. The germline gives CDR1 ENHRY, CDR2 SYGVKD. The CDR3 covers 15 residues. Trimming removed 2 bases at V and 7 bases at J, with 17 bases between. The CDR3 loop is CAISEMVRGGDEAFF. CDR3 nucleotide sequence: TGTGCCATCAGTGAGATGGTTAGGGGGGGTGATGAAGCTTTCTTT.

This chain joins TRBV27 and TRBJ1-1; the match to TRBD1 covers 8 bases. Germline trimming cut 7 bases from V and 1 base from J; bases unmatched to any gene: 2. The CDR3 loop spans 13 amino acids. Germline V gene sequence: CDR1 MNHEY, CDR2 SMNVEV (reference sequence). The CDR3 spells CASTGQGNTEAFF. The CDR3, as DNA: TGTGCCAGCACCGGACAGGGGAACACTGAAGCTTTCTTT.

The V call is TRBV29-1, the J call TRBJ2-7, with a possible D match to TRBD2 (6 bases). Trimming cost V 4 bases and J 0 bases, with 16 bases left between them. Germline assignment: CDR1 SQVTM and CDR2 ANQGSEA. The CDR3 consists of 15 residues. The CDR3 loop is CSVAQPRETSYEQYF. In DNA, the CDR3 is TGCAGCGTTGCCCAGCCTCGGGAGACCTCCTACGAGCAGTACTTC.